This TCR beta chain was recovered during a study of T cells in localized non-small cell lung cancer (dated by TCRdb to 2019 to 2021). For context, the study as a whole: Comparing tumors with uninvolved tumor-adjacent lungs, the study looked at the T cell repertoires of roughly 250 patients with early-stage NSCLC. All 220 or so NSCLC patients in the cohort were treatment-naive and had localized lung tumors that were resected. NSCLC patients had a mean age of roughly 69 years, and 120 to 150 were male and over 85 female. The full study reports these points: A median of 57 of the top 100 tumor clones turned up in the paired uninvolved adjacent lung, and 25 to 35 of those clones also ranked among the top 100 of that same adjacent lung. Because the study design was exploratory, TCR variables were selected using unadjusted p-values without false-discovery rate correction. Uninvolved tumor-adjacent lung showed the highest T cell clonality, higher than tumor, which suggests more focused antigenic responses in the uninvolved tumor-adjacent lung. Because multi-region tumor sequencing was not performed, intratumor heterogeneity could not be ruled out. Longer overall survival was associated with higher T cell density in blood, whereas shorter survival was associated with higher clonality in adjacent lung.

For this clone: Its antigen target is currently unknown. There are no base qualities to consult, and no much larger clone falls within one base.

The immunoSEQ Assay was used to sequence TCR beta CDR3 regions from DNA. In the authors' own workflow: T cell density was computed as TCR beta template counts normalized to usable DNA estimated by amplifying housekeeping genes. Richness was estimated with the preseqR package, extrapolating to 400,000 templates for PBMC samples and 120,000 templates for tissue samples. Clonality was calculated as one minus Pielou's evenness. To identify tissue-enriched TCRs, differential abundance testing was run on productive amino-acid clonotypes with a minimum total count of 5 and an alpha of 0.1. The Jaccard Index and the Morisita Overlap Index were used to quantify repertoire overlap between compartments. GLIPH clustered TCR beta CDR3s with public tetramer-defined viral CDR3s; viral motifs required at least three viral sequences plus V-gene enrichment. Not all clones reach the TCRdb copy of this immuneACCESS table, which keeps in-frame sequences only. Checked studies attribute under half of the gap to unresolved V genes and leave the rest unexplained. V and J calls and clone size are those listed in that table; D and trimming were worked out from the DNA. This sample gives roughly 30,000 clones in total; 85% to 90% of them show up just once. 2.5% to 3% of the sample belongs to the ten largest clones.

At diagnosis, peripheral blood, uninvolved tumor-adjacent lung and tumor were collected and stored as a combination of fresh-frozen and FFPE material. For TCR repertoire profiling, blood samples were analyzed as peripheral blood mononuclear cells. Inclusive of the bounding cysteine and phenylalanine, the CDR3 is 12 residues long. Only the CDR3 part of the read is kept: 36 bases, read in frame from the first base. Relative to germline, V is 10 bases shorter and J is 1 base shorter, with 10 bases between their ends. CDR1 and CDR2 (MNHNY, SVGAGI) derive from the germline V gene (reference sequence). The rearrangement combines TRBV6-6 with TRBJ1-1, with no reliable assignment of the D segment. Sequences were derived from peripheral blood, sampled before any cancer treatment. The receptor was isolated from a female donor older than 55 with stage I lung adenocarcinoma. The CDR3 loop reads CAITAPNTEAFF. The DNA sequence reads TGTGCCATCACTGCCCCGAACACTGAAGCTTTCTTT.